These 14 T cell receptor beta chains share one sample of origin, sequenced in a study of memory CD4+ T cells and cytomegalovirus serostatus. Some clones are missing from TCRdb's copy, which holds only in-frame ones; the method was immunoSEQ multiplex PCR. The data hold about 92,000 clones, with around 80% observed a single time. Single viable CD3+CD4+CD8-CD45RO+ cells were sorted as the memory CD4+ T cells. The sample was memory CD4+ T cells from blood. The receptors stem from an adult in good health and CMV-seropositive.

CDR3 in amino acids: CASSLSTGGAVENTIYF. The CDR3 DNA sequence: TGTGCCAGCAGCTTATCCACGGGAGGGGCTGTTGAAAACACCATATATTTT. The gene calls are TRBV7-8 and TRBJ1-3, with D possibly matching TRBD1 (5 bases). V gave up 2 bases and J gave up 6 bases, with 20 bases separating them. Germline V gene lookup returns CDR1 SGHVS and CDR2 FQNEAQ. This CDR3 has 17 residues.

The J gene is TRBJ2-3, the V gene TRBV5-4; D gene uncertain. This CDR3 region has 15 residues. V gave up 4 bases and J gave up 2 bases, with 14 bases separating them. The germline V gene has CDR1 SGHNT and CDR2 YYREEE (reference sequence). CDR3 protein: CASSGQFGPTDTQYF. Here the CDR3 DNA reads TGTGCCAGCAGCGGGCAATTCGGTCCCACAGATACGCAGTATTTT.

This chain uses TRBV19 with TRBJ1-1; D possibly corresponds to TRBD1 (5 bases). CDR1 is LNHDA and CDR2 is SQIVND in the germline V gene (reference sequence). The CDR3 runs to 12 residues. Trimming shortened V by 1 base and J by 10 bases, and 10 bases separated the two germline ends. The CDR3 loop is CASSIAAGRAFF. CDR3 in DNA: TGTGCCAGTAGTATAGCGGCAGGGAGAGCTTTCTTT.

The V call is TRBV6-1, the J call TRBJ1-5, with D perhaps TRBD1 (5 bases). Germline CDR1 and CDR2: MNHNS and SASEGT. The CDR3 length is 14 residues. Trimming took off 7 bases at V and 5 bases at J, with 15 bases between the two ends. CDR3 sequence: CASNPTGKDQPQHF. DNA of the CDR3: TGTGCCAGCAATCCCACAGGTAAAGATCAGCCCCAGCATTTT.

With regard to this clone: Other DNA sequences from this sample encode an identical CDR3 as well. This rearrangement joins TRBV7-9 to TRBJ2-1; D unresolved. This CDR3 is built from 15 residues. Germline V lookup: CDR1 SEHNR, CDR2 FQNEAQ (reference sequence). V lost 3 bases and J lost 0, with 9 bases in between. The CDR3 loop is CASSFGYSSYNEQFF. The CDR3 nucleotides read TGTGCCAGCAGCTTCGGCTATAGCTCCTACAATGAGCAGTTCTTC.

This clone has just one count. Compared with germline, one end of the junction differs, possibly owing to a read error. This chain connects TRBV19 to TRBJ1-2; TRBD1 matches 7 bases. This CDR3 contains 13 residues. CDR1 LNHDA and CDR2 SQIVND come from the germline V gene (reference sequence). The DNA of the CDR3 is TGTGCCAGTAGAATAGGACAGGACTATGGCTACACCTTC. Residues: CASRIGQDYGYTF.

This rearrangement joins TRBV18 to TRBJ1-3; D is perhaps TRBD1 (5 bases). CDR3 size: 18 residues. Germline V gene lookup returns CDR1 KGHSH and CDR2 LQKENI. Trimming took off 6 bases at V and 0 bases at J, with 21 bases between the two ends. The CDR3 sequence: CASSPPRRDPLSGNTIYF. Here the CDR3 DNA reads TGTGCCAGCTCGCCCCCCCGAAGGGACCCGCTCTCTGGAAACACCATATATTTT.

The chain carries TRBV2 and TRBJ2-3, with D tentatively TRBD1 (5 bases). CDR3 length equals 14 residues. Per germline, CDR1 SNHLY and CDR2 FYNNEI. Trimming pared 1 base from V and 6 bases from J, leaving 11 bases between. CDR3 bases: TGTGCCAGCAGTGAAGGGGGCCGATCCGATACGCAGTATTTT. Translation: CASSEGGRSDTQYF.

The genes are TRBV14 and TRBJ2-1; TRBD2 matches at 13 bases. CDR3 size: 17 residues. Germline CDR1 and CDR2: SGHDN and FVKESK. Unmatched junction bases numbered 7, after V lost 0 bases and J lost 8 bases. The CDR3 spells CASSQDERTSGSYEQFF. CDR3 coding DNA: TGTGCCAGCAGCCAAGATGAAAGGACTAGCGGGAGCTATGAGCAGTTCTTC.

The chain links TRBV6-5 to TRBJ1-3, with D unclear. V was clipped by 0 bases and J by 4 bases, with 10 bases between them. CDR3 length: 15 amino acids. Germline lookup yields CDR1 MNHEY and CDR2 SVGAGI. Here the CDR3 DNA reads TGTGCCAGCAGTTACTCGGAGGCAGCCGGAAACACCATATATTTT. Encoded protein: CASSYSEAAGNTIYF.

This sequence joins TRBV29-1 and TRBJ2-3; 8 nucleotides match TRBD1. The germline V gene encodes CDR1 SQVTM and CDR2 ANQGSEA. This CDR3 is 14 amino acids long. J was trimmed by 5 bases and V by 1 base; bases with no gene match: 5. CDR3 in DNA: TGCAGCGTTGAAGGAGGACAGGGTCGAGATACGCAGTATTTT. This codes for CSVEGGQGRDTQYF.

The genes are TRBV11-2 and TRBJ2-5; the D gene could be TRBD1 or TRBD2 (5 bases each). The V and J ends lost 5 bases and 4 bases respectively, with 17 bases between them. Germline loops: CDR1 SGHAT, CDR2 FQNNGV. This CDR3 is built from 15 residues. DNA for the CDR3: TGTGCCAGCAGCCCGCGTGAGGGGCTTGGAGAGACCCAGTACTTC. The encoded protein is CASSPREGLGETQYF.

This sequence joins TRBV5-5 and TRBJ2-7; the D is unclear. V lost 0 bases, J lost 0 bases, and 10 bases lay in between. The CDR3 covers 15 residues. From germline, CDR1 is SGHKS and CDR2 YYEKEE (reference sequence). In DNA form, the CDR3 reads TGTGCCAGCAGCTTGGCCTCGTCAGCCTCCTACGAGCAGTACTTC. Its protein product is CASSLASSASYEQYF.

The chain couples TRBV11-2 to TRBJ2-5; D gene uncertain. The germline gives CDR1 SGHAT, CDR2 FQNNGV. With 4 bases removed from V and 0 bases from J, the gap between germline ends came to 12 bases. The CDR3 totals 15 residues. CDR3 sequence (DNA): TGTGCCAGCAGCTCCGGCAGCCTTTACCAAGAGACCCAGTACTTC. Translated: CASSSGSLYQETQYF.